Listed below are T cell receptor beta chains from one sample, sequenced in a study of T cell repertoires in cytomegalovirus infection. TCRdb ran MiXCR on the reads and lists one entry per CDR3 protein. The sample lists roughly 150,000 distinct CDR3 sequences, roughly 21% occurring once. For these receptors, no antigen is known. The sample in question was CD8+ T cells from cultured PBMCs, obtained from culture after CMV antigen stimulation. The origin of the receptors is a human donor in good health (CMV status not recorded). Some clones in this sample may be carry-over from other donors' samples. CDR3s include the opening cysteine and the closing phenylalanine or tryptophan. D genes are given only for firm matches. Rows give clone size only sometimes, using once, few, many, or a class for an expanded clone.

V	D	J	size	DNA	CDR3
TRBV7-8	-	TRBJ1-1	-	TGTGCCAGCAGCTTACTACCACACCCAAGGGAGAACACTGAAGCTTTCTTT	CASSLLPHPRENTEAFF
TRBV7-2	TRBD1	TRBJ1-4	-	TGTGCCAGCAACTGGGGGACAGTGGAGGAAAAACTGTTTTTT	CASNWGTVEEKLFF
TRBV3-1	TRBD1	TRBJ2-1	-	TGTGCCAGCAGCCCGGGACAGGGGGTTTTACGTGAGCAGTTCTTC	CASSPGQGVLREQFF
TRBV11-1	-	TRBJ1-2	-	TGTGCCAGCAGCGGATACCACCGGGACAACCTTCCAAGGCTAAAGCCGGGTTGGGACACCTTC	CASSGYHRDNLPRLKPGWDTF
TRBV6-5	-	TRBJ2-7	few	TGTGCCAGCAGTTACGAGCTGACCTACGAGCAGTACTTC	CASSYELTYEQYF
TRBV10-3	-	TRBJ1-2	few	TGTGCCATCAGTGAGCGGGTTGTGGGAGCTAACTATGGCTACACCTTC	CAISERVVGANYGYTF
TRBV7-2	TRBD1	TRBJ2-7	few	TGTGCCAGCAGCTTATACAGGGGACACTCCTACGAGCAGTACTTC	CASSLYRGHSYEQYF
TRBV5-1	TRBD2	TRBJ2-1	few	TGCGCCAGCAGCTTTACTAGCGGGACCAACAATGAGCAGTTCTTC	CASSFTSGTNNEQFF
TRBV7-2	TRBD1	TRBJ1-2	-	TGTGCCAGCAGCGGGGGGCCCGGGCGGGACAGGCAAAATGGCTACACCTTC	CASSGGPGRDRQNGYTF
TRBV12-3/TRBV12-4	TRBD1	TRBJ1-5	few	TGTGCCAGCAGCCCCGGACAGGGAGGGCGTCAGCCCCAGCATTTT	CASSPGQGGRQPQHF
TRBV28	-	TRBJ1-1	-	TGTGCCAGCATGGGCAGGTGGGGAGCTTTCTTT	CASMGRWGAFF
TRBV10-3	TRBD2	TRBJ2-5	-	TGTGCCATCAAGACTAGCGGGAGAGAAGAGACCCAGTACTTC	CAIKTSGREETQYF
TRBV6-6	TRBD1	TRBJ1-5	-	TGTGCCAGTATTGACAGGGGACTCAATCAGCCCCAGCATTTT	CASIDRGLNQPQHF
TRBV6-4	TRBD2	TRBJ2-1	-	TGTGCCAGCAGTCCCACTAGCGGGGACTACAATGAGCAGTTCTTC	CASSPTSGDYNEQFF
TRBV30	TRBD2	TRBJ2-7	-	TGTGCCTGGAGTGTAGGCGGGGGGGCGGGTTACGAGCAGTACTTC	CAWSVGGGAGYEQYF
TRBV12-3/TRBV12-4	-	TRBJ2-7	-	TGTGCCAGCAGTTTAGGCGCCAGCCACTCCGAGCAGTACTTC	CASSLGASHSEQYF
TRBV29-1	-	TRBJ2-2	-	TGCAGCGTTTTCACCGGGGAGCTGTTTTTT	CSVFTGELFF
TRBV6-2/TRBV6-3	-	TRBJ1-1	few	TGTGCCAGCAGTGAATCTTTTATGAACACTGAAGCTTTCTTT	CASSESFMNTEAFF
TRBV5-4	-	TRBJ2-1	-	TGTGCCAGCAGAATCGACAGCTACAATGAGCAGTTCTTC	CASRIDSYNEQFF
TRBV19	-	TRBJ1-3	-	TGTGCCAGTAGCGACTTGACGGACCGGGGGAACACCATATATTTT	CASSDLTDRGNTIYF
TRBV27	TRBD1	TRBJ2-7	few	TGTGCCAGCAGTTCGAATTGGGACAGGGCCTCCTACGAGCAGTACTTC	CASSSNWDRASYEQYF
TRBV4-1	TRBD1	TRBJ1-1	-	TGCGCCAGCAGCCAAGATAGGACAGGGAACACTGAAGCTTTCTTT	CASSQDRTGNTEAFF
TRBV12-5	-	TRBJ1-6	many	TGTGCTAGTGGTTCCCCCTCAGGAGCTACCAGGAGCTCCTATAATTCACCCCTCCACTTT	CASGSPSGATRSSYNSPLHF
TRBV28	TRBD1	TRBJ1-3	-	TGTGCCAGCAATTTGGGACAGGTCTCTGGAAACACCATATATTTT	CASNLGQVSGNTIYF
TRBV27	-	TRBJ1-6	few	TGTGCCAGCAGTTCGAACAGGAATAATTCACCCCTCCACTTT	CASSSNRNNSPLHF
TRBV7-2	-	TRBJ2-7	-	TGTGCCAGCAGTAACTTAGGCTACGAGCAGTACTTC	CASSNLGYEQYF
TRBV12-3/TRBV12-4	-	TRBJ2-1	-	TGTGCCAGCAGTTCCCCCAGCCATTATTCCTCCTACAATGAGCAGTTCTTC	CASSSPSHYSSYNEQFF
TRBV6-2/TRBV6-3	-	TRBJ1-2	-	TGTGCCAGCAGTTACTCGTCGGACGCGACCTTC	CASSYSSDATF
TRBV7-2	-	TRBJ1-5	few	TGTGCCAGCAGCTCCCGGAACAGGGAAGGAGAGCCCCAGCATTTT	CASSSRNREGEPQHF
TRBV6-1	TRBD1	TRBJ2-3	-	TGTGCCAGCAGTGTTAGGGACAGGGGGATTACAGATACGCAGTATTTT	CASSVRDRGITDTQYF
TRBV7-8	-	TRBJ1-1	-	TGTGCCAGCAGCTTAGAAGGGATCACTGAAGCTTTCTTT	CASSLEGITEAFF
TRBV20-1	-	TRBJ2-7	-	TGCAGTGCTAGAGATCCGGGATCTCCTGGGTGGGAGCAGTACTTC	CSARDPGSPGWEQYF
TRBV4-1	TRBD2	TRBJ2-5	few	TGCGCCAGCAGCCAAGATAGCGGGGGCCTTGGTCTGGGGACCCAGTACTTC	CASSQDSGGLGLGTQYF
TRBV11-2	-	TRBJ2-7	-	TGTGCCAGCAGTTATAACAGCTGGGGGCCCTACGAGCAGTACTTC	CASSYNSWGPYEQYF
TRBV6-6	-	TRBJ1-1	-	TGTGCCAGCAGTTCCAAACGTACTGAAGCTTTCTTT	CASSSKRTEAFF
TRBV4-2	-	TRBJ2-3	-	TGTGCCAGCCTTAAGGGAGGCGGGGACCACACAGATACGCAGTATTTT	CASLKGGGDHTDTQYF
TRBV12-3/TRBV12-4	TRBD1	TRBJ2-3	few	TGTGCCAGCAGTTCACCTGACAGGGCCCTCACAGATACGCAGTATTTT	CASSSPDRALTDTQYF
TRBV6-5	-	TRBJ2-1	-	TGTGCCAGCAGCAACGGGGGCAATGAGCAGTTCTTC	CASSNGGNEQFF
TRBV4-1	-	TRBJ2-7	few	TGCGCCAGCAGCCAGCCCGGACAGACCTACGAGCAGTACTTC	CASSQPGQTYEQYF
TRBV6-2/TRBV6-3	-	TRBJ1-1	-	TGTGCCAGCAGTCCCCCGGGGGAGCACACTGAAGCTTTCTTT	CASSPPGEHTEAFF
TRBV11-2	-	TRBJ1-4	-	TGTGCCAGCAGCTTAGGGCATTCCCGAACTAATGAAAAACTGTTTTTT	CASSLGHSRTNEKLFF
TRBV7-9	-	TRBJ2-7	few	TGTGCCAGCAGCTCTCGAGGGGGAGTAGGTGTATCCTACGAGCAGTACTTC	CASSSRGGVGVSYEQYF
TRBV6-1	-	TRBJ1-1	-	TGTGCCAGTAGGGCCTTGGGCACTGAAGCTTTCTTT	CASRALGTEAFF
TRBV7-2	-	TRBJ2-1	-	TGTGCCAGCAGCTTAGTAGGAGGGCCGATCTACAATGAGCAGTTCTTC	CASSLVGGPIYNEQFF